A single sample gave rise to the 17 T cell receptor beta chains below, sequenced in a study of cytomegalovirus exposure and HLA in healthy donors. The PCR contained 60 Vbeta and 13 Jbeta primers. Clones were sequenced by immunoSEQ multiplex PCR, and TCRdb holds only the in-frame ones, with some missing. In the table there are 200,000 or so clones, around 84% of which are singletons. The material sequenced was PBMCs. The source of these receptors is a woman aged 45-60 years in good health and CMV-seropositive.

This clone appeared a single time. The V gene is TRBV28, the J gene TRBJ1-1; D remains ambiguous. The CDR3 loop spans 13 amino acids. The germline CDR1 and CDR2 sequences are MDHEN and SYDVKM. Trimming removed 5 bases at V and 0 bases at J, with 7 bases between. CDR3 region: CASSPLLNTEAFF. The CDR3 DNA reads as TGTGCCAGCAGTCCCTTATTGAACACTGAAGCTTTCTTT.

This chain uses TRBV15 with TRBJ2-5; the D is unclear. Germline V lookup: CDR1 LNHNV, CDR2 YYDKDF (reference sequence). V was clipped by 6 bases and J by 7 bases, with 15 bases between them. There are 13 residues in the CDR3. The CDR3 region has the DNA TGTGCCACCAGTCGTCGAGGATTATCGACCCAGTACTTC. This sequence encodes CATSRRGLSTQYF.

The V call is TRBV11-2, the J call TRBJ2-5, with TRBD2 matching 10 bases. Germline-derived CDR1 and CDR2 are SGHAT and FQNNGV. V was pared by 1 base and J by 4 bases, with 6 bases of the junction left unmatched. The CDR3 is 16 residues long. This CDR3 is CASSLGLAGVRETQYF. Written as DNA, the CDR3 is TGTGCCAGCAGCTTAGGGCTAGCGGGGGTTCGAGAGACCCAGTACTTC. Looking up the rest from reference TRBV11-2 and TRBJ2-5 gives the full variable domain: EAGVAQSPRYKIIEKRQSVAFWCNPISGHATLYWYQQILGQGPKLLIQFQNNGVVDDSQLPKDRFSAERLKGVDSTLKIQPAKLEDSAVYLCASSLGLAGVRETQYFGPGTRLLVL.

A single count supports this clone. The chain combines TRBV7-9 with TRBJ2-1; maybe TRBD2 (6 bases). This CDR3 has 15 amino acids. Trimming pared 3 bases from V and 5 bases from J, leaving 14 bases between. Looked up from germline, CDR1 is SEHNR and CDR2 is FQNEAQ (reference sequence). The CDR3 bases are TGTGCCAGCAGCTTGGTGGTAGCGGCACACAATGAGCAGTTCTTC. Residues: CASSLVVAAHNEQFF.

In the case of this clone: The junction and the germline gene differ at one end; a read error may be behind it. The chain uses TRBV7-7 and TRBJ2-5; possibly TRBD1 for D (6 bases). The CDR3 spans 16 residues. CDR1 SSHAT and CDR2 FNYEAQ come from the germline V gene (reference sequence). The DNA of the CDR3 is TGTGCTAGCAGCGACTCTACCTGGCAGGGGTTACAGACCCAGTACTTC. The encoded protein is CASSDSTWQGLQTQYF.

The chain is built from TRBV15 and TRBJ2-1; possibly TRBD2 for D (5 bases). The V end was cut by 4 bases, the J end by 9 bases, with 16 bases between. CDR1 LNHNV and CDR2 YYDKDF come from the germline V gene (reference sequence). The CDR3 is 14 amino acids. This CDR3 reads CATSITREKAEQFF. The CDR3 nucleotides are TGTGCCACCAGCATAACAAGGGAGAAAGCTGAGCAGTTCTTC.

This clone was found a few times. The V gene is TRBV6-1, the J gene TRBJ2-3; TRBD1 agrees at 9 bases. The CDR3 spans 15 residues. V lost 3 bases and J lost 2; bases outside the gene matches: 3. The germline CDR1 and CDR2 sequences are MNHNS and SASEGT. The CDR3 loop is CASSEGDRDTDTQYF. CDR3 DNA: TGTGCCAGCAGTGAGGGGGACAGGGACACAGATACGCAGTATTTT.

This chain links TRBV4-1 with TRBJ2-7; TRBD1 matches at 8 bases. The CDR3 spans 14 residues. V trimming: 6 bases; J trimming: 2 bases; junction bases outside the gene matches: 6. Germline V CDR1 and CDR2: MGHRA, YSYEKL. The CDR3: CASSLQGGAYEQYF. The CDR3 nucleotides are TGCGCCAGCAGTTTACAGGGGGGTGCCTACGAGCAGTACTTC.

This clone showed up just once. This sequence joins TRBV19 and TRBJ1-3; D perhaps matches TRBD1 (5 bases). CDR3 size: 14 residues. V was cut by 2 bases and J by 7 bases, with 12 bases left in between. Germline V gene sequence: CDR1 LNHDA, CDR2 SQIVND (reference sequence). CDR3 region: CASSIRGPYNTIYF. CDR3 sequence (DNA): TGTGCCAGTAGTATAAGGGGTCCTTACAACACCATATATTTT.

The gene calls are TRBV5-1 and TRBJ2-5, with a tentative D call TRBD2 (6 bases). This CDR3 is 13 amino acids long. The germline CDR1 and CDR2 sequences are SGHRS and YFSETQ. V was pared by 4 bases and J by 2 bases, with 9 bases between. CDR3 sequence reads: CASSPGLQETQYF. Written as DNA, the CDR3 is TGCGCCAGCAGCCCGGGACTTCAAGAGACCCAGTACTTC.

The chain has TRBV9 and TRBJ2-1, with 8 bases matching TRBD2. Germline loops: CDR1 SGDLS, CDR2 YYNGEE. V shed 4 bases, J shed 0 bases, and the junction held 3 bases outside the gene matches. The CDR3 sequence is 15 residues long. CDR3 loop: CASSISGISYNEQFF. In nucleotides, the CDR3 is TGTGCCAGCAGCATTAGCGGGATCTCCTACAATGAGCAGTTCTTC.

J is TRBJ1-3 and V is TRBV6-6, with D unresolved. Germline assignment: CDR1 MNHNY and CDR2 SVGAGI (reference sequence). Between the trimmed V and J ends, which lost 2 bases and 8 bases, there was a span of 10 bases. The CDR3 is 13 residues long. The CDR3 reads CASSYPKADTIYF. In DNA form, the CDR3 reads TGTGCCAGCAGTTACCCTAAAGCCGACACCATATATTTT.

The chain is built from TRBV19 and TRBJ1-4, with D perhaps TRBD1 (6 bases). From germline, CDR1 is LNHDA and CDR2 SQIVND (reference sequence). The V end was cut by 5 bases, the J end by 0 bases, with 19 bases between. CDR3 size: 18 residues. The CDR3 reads CASSVPAWEGATNEKLFF. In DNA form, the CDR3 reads TGTGCCAGTAGTGTGCCGGCTTGGGAGGGGGCAACTAATGAAAAACTGTTTTTT.

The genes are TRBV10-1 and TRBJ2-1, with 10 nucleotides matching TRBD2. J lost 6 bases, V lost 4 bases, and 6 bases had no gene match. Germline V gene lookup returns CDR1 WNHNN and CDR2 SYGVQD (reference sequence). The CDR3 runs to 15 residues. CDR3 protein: CASSAGLAASNEQFF. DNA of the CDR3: TGCGCCAGCAGTGCCGGACTAGCGGCCTCCAATGAGCAGTTCTTC.

The CDR3 protein is CASSLGQGFIYEQYF. The CDR3 region has the DNA TGTGCCAGCAGTCTAGGACAGGGATTTATCTACGAGCAGTACTTC. The chain joins TRBV6-1 to TRBJ2-7, with 8 nucleotides matching TRBD1. Germline CDR1 MNHNS, CDR2 SASEGT. The CDR3 totals 15 residues. The V gene end was trimmed by 5 bases and the J gene end by 3 bases; junction bases not matched to a gene: 9.

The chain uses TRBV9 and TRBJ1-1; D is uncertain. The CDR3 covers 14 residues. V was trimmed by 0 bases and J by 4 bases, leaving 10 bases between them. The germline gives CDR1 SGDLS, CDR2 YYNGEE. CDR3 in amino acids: CASSVGGGGTEAFF. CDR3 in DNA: TGTGCCAGCAGCGTAGGAGGTGGAGGCACTGAAGCTTTCTTT.

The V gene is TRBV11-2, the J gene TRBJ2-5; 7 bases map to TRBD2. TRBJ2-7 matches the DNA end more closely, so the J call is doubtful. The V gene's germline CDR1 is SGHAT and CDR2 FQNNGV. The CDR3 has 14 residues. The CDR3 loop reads CASSLGLASYEQYF. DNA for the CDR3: TGTGCCAGCAGCTTAGGACTAGCTTCCTACGAGCAGTACTTC.